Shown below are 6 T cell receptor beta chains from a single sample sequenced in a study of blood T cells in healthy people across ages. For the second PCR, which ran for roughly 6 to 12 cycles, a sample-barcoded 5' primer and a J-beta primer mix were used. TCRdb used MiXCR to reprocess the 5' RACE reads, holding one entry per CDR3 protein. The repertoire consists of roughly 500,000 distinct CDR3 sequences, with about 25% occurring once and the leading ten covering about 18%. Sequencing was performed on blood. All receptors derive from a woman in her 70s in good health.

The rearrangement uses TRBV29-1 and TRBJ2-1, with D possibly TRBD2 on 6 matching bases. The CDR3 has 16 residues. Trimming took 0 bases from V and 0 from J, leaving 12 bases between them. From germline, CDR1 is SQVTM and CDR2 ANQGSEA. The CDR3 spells CSVEDGGTSSYNEQFF. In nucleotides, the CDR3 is TGCAGCGTTGAAGATGGAGGGACGAGCTCCTACAATGAGCAGTTCTTC.

This CDR3 reads CSVIGQGYETQYF. CDR3 nucleotides: TGCAGCGTCATTGGACAGGGCTACGAGACCCAGTACTTC. The J gene is TRBJ2-5, the V gene TRBV29-1; 8 bases line up with TRBD1. Germline lookup yields CDR1 SQVTM and CDR2 ANQGSEA. The CDR3 runs 13 residues. V lost 6 bases, J lost 5 bases, and 8 bases stayed unmatched.

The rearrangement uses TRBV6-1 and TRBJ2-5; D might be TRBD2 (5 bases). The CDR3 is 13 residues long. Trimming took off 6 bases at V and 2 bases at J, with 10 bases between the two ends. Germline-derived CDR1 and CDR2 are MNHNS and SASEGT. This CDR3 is CASRGAVQETQYF. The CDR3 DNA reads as TGTGCCAGCAGGGGAGCGGTGCAAGAGACCCAGTACTTC.

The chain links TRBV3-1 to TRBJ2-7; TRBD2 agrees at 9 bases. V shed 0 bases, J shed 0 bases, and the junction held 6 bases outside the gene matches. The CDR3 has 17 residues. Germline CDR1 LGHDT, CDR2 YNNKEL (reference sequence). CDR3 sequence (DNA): TGTGCCAGCAGCCAAGAGGGTCTAGCGGGGCACTCCTACGAGCAGTACTTC. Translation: CASSQEGLAGHSYEQYF.

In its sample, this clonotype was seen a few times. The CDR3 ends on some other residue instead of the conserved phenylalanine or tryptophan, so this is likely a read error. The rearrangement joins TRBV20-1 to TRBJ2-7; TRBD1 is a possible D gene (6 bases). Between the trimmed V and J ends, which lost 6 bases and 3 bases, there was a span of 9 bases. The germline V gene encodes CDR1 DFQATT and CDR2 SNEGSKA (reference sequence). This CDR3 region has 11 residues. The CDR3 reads CSAQGNYEQYL. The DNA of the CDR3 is TGCAGTGCCCAGGGGAACTACGAGCAGTACCTC.

The CDR3 DNA sequence: TGTGCCAGCAGGGCGGGAGAAATGAACACTGAAGCTTTCTTT. Residues: CASRAGEMNTEAFF. The V gene is TRBV9, the J gene TRBJ1-1; D is uncertain. CDR3 length: 14 amino acids. V gave up 5 bases and J gave up 0 bases, with 11 bases separating them. Germline values: CDR1 SGDLS, CDR2 YYNGEE.